The 7 T cell receptor beta chains reported below all come from one sample, sequenced in a study of OX40 agonist ivuxolimab in advanced cancers. Sequenced by immunoSEQ multiplex PCR; TCRdb stores in-frame clones only, minus some. The table includes around 70,000 clones, approximately 82% detected once. The sample here was CD4+ or CD8+ T cells sorted from blood, taken in a trial of the OX40 agonist ivuxolimab. Receptors were obtained from an adult with an advanced solid tumor such as melanoma, head and neck, liver or kidney cancer.

The J gene is TRBJ2-7, the V gene TRBV7-2, with no clear D. CDR1 SGHTA and CDR2 FQGNSA come from the germline V gene. Trimming removed 1 base at V and 2 bases at J, with 6 bases between. The CDR3 runs 13 residues. CDR3 bases: TGTGCCAGCAGCTTAGAGTTTCCCTACGAGCAGTACTTC. Residues: CASSLEFPYEQYF.

Note on this clone: A read error may produce the germline difference seen at one junction end. The chain couples TRBV7-7 to TRBJ2-5, with 9 nucleotides matching TRBD2. The length of the CDR3 is 18 residues. Per germline, CDR1 SSHAT and CDR2 FNYEAQ (reference sequence). The CDR3 DNA is TGTGCTAGCAGCTTAGCTGTTAGCGGGGGAATCCATCAAGAGACCCAGTACTTC. This encodes CASSLAVSGGIHQETQYF.

The genes are TRBV5-1 and TRBJ2-3, with D uncertain. This CDR3 is built from 14 residues. V was pared by 0 bases and J by 2 bases, with 7 bases between. CDR1 and CDR2 (germline): SGHRS, YFSETQ. The CDR3 loop reads CASSLDRNTDTQYF. CDR3 in DNA: TGCGCCAGCAGCTTGGACAGAAACACAGATACGCAGTATTTT.

This chain links TRBV28 with TRBJ1-2; no firm D call. The CDR3 loop spans 14 amino acids. The ends were cut back, 10 bases at V and 0 bases at J, with 15 bases in the middle. Germline CDR1 is MDHEN and CDR2 is SYDVKM. CDR3 in DNA: TGTGCCATCGAGAACAGACTATCTAACTATGGCTACACCTTC. This translates into CAIENRLSNYGYTF.

The V call is TRBV2, the J call TRBJ1-1, with a tentative D call TRBD1 (6 bases). The germline V and J ends were trimmed by 4 bases and 0 bases, with 9 bases remaining between them. This CDR3 has 14 residues. In germline, CDR1 is SNHLY, CDR2 FYNNEI. CDR3 in amino acids: CASSGQAMNTEAFF. The CDR3 DNA follows: TGTGCCAGCAGTGGACAGGCCATGAACACTGAAGCTTTCTTT.

The gene calls are TRBV6-6 and TRBJ2-7; 10 nucleotides line up with TRBD1. Germline V CDR1 and CDR2: MNHNY, SVGAGI (reference sequence). Losses at the gene ends were 0 bases for V and 6 bases for J; bases not matched to a gene: 2. This CDR3 contains 14 residues. This CDR3 is CASSYSGQGTEQYF. For the CDR3, the DNA is TGTGCCAGCAGTTACTCGGGACAGGGGACCGAGCAGTACTTC.

The J gene is TRBJ2-1, the V gene TRBV4-1, with D maybe TRBD1 (6 bases). This CDR3 comprises 15 residues. V was cut by 0 bases and J by 4 bases, with 10 bases left in between. The germline CDR1 and CDR2 sequences are MGHRA and YSYEKL. The CDR3 is CASSQDNGQYNEQFF. CDR3 sequence (DNA): TGCGCCAGCAGCCAAGATAATGGACAGTACAATGAGCAGTTCTTC.